The 16 T cell receptor beta chains below come from one sample, sequenced in a study of long-term antiretroviral therapy in people with HIV. It was version v3.0 of the immunoSEQ assay that was run at survey level. Clones were read by immunoSEQ multiplex PCR, and TCRdb kept only the in-frame ones, dropping some. The sample holds 20,000 to 25,000 clones, around four fifths seen once. The sequences come from unsorted PBMCs, collected 1.6 years after starting antiretroviral therapy. These receptors were collected from a man aged 35-49 years with HIV.

The chain has TRBV4-1 and TRBJ2-1; D possibly matches TRBD1 or TRBD2 (5 bases each). This CDR3 has 17 amino acids. V shed 0 bases and J shed 0 bases, with 12 bases lying between them. The germline gives CDR1 MGHRA, CDR2 YSYEKL. In DNA form, the CDR3 reads TGCGCCAGCAGCCAAGATCGGGGCAAGAGCTCCTACAATGAGCAGTTCTTC. It is translated as CASSQDRGKSSYNEQFF.

This chain's CDR3 is CASSYPGAPNEQFF. CDR3 in DNA: TGTGCCAGCAGTTACCCCGGGGCCCCCAATGAGCAGTTCTTC. The gene calls are TRBV6-6 and TRBJ2-1; D might be TRBD1 or TRBD2, each matching 5 bases. Germline V gene lookup returns CDR1 MNHNY and CDR2 SVGAGI (reference sequence). This CDR3 is 14 amino acids long. V lost 2 bases to trimming and J lost 6 bases, with 11 bases between them.

The V call is TRBV13, the J call TRBJ1-2, with 8 bases that match TRBD1. Unmatched junction bases numbered 9, after V lost 5 bases and J lost 7 bases. Germline V CDR1 and CDR2: PRHDT, FYEKMQ (reference sequence). The CDR3 has 14 amino acids. The CDR3 nucleotides are TGTGCCAGCAGCCCCGGACAGGGAGTTGGTGGCTACACCTTC. Translating gives CASSPGQGVGGYTF.

This chain joins TRBV15 and TRBJ2-1; D is uncertain. Germline CDR1 and CDR2: LNHNV and YYDKDF (reference sequence). The CDR3 totals 13 residues. Trimming removed 0 bases at V and 7 bases at J, with 7 bases between. CDR3 protein: CATSRDVVNEQFF. The CDR3 nucleotides are TGTGCCACCAGCAGAGATGTGGTAAATGAGCAGTTCTTC.

The chain carries TRBV13 and TRBJ1-2; D may be TRBD1 (6 bases). CDR1 and CDR2 from the germline V gene are PRHDT and FYEKMQ (reference sequence). V was cut by 2 bases and J by 8 bases, with 12 bases left in between. This CDR3 is built from 13 residues. The CDR3, as DNA: TGTGCCAGCAGCTTACAAGGTGGGGGCGGCTACACCTTC. It codes for CASSLQGGGGYTF.

The V and J genes are TRBV6-5 and TRBJ1-3, with a weak D call TRBD1 (5 bases). The CDR3 runs 14 residues. V lost 6 bases and J 3 bases, leaving 12 bases between the germline ends. CDR1 MNHEY and CDR2 SVGAGI come from the germline V gene. In nucleotides, the CDR3 is TGTGCCAGCAGACCCGGGGGAAGTGGAAACACCATATATTTT. It codes for CASRPGGSGNTIYF.

V is TRBV2 and J is TRBJ2-2; D possibly corresponds to TRBD2 (7 bases). Trimming removed 6 bases from V and 1 base from J, with 18 bases in between. The CDR3 is 17 residues long. Germline lookup yields CDR1 SNHLY and CDR2 FYNNEI. CDR3 in DNA: TGTGCCAGCAGCGCCACCGGGGGGCGAGGGAACACCGGGGAGCTGTTTTTT. Encoded protein: CASSATGGRGNTGELFF.

This clone occurred a few times. This rearrangement joins TRBV2 to TRBJ1-2; no definite D call. Germline V lookup: CDR1 SNHLY, CDR2 FYNNEI. Deletions cut 4 bases from V and 8 bases from J, with 11 bases between. The CDR3 loop spans 12 amino acids. The chain's CDR3 is CASSVGREGYTF. CDR3 nucleotide sequence: TGTGCCAGCAGTGTGGGAAGGGAAGGCTACACCTTC.

The V gene is TRBV10-3, the J gene TRBJ2-7; possible D gene TRBD2, 5 bases. Trimming removed 10 bases at V and 0 bases at J, with 13 bases between. The CDR3 consists of 13 residues. CDR1 ENHRY and CDR2 SYGVKD come from the germline V gene. CDR3 amino acids: CATYSGSSYEQYF. In nucleotides, the CDR3 is TGTGCCACCTACTCGGGGAGCTCCTACGAGCAGTACTTC.

The V gene is TRBV19, the J gene TRBJ1-5, with D perhaps matching TRBD1 (6 bases). CDR1 and CDR2 (germline): LNHDA, SQIVND (reference sequence). V lost 4 bases and J lost 5, with 9 bases in between. CDR3 length equals 13 residues. CDR3 coding DNA: TGTGCCAGTAGTACCGACAGGTATCAGCCCCAGCATTTT. It is translated as CASSTDRYQPQHF.

The V and J genes are TRBV15 and TRBJ2-7; the match to TRBD2 covers 7 bases. Germline V gene lookup returns CDR1 LNHNV and CDR2 YYDKDF (reference sequence). CDR3 size: 14 residues. The V gene end was trimmed by 7 bases and the J gene end by 5 bases; junction bases not matched to a gene: 11. The CDR3 reads CATKEGLRTDEQYF. The DNA for the CDR3 is TGTGCCACCAAGGAGGGACTACGCACCGACGAGCAGTACTTC.

The V call is TRBV5-1, the J call TRBJ2-7; D is possibly TRBD2 (6 bases). V was trimmed by 4 bases and J by 3 bases, leaving 8 bases between them. The germline CDR1 and CDR2 sequences are SGHRS and YFSETQ. The CDR3 extends over 12 amino acids. The CDR3 protein is CASSAAGYEQYF. CDR3 DNA: TGCGCCAGCAGCGCAGCGGGCTACGAGCAGTACTTC.

The chain recombines TRBV18 with TRBJ2-2; the D gene is possibly TRBD1 (6 bases). The length of the CDR3 is 18 residues. Trimming pared 2 bases from V and 0 bases from J, leaving 16 bases between. The germline gives CDR1 KGHSH, CDR2 LQKENI. CDR3 amino acids: CASSPSLEDRPNTGELFF. The CDR3 DNA reads as TGTGCCAGCTCACCATCGCTCGAGGACAGACCGAACACCGGGGAGCTGTTTTTT.

The gene calls are TRBV5-5 and TRBJ2-1; 8 nucleotides match TRBD1. CDR1 SGHKS and CDR2 YYEKEE come from the germline V gene (reference sequence). Losses at the gene ends were 3 bases for V and 4 bases for J; bases not matched to a gene: 6. This CDR3 contains 15 residues. CDR3 sequence (DNA): TGTGCCAGCAGCTCACCAGGGGGCTTGTACAATGAGCAGTTCTTC. It is translated as CASSSPGGLYNEQFF.

The chain carries TRBV4-1 and TRBJ2-2; D ambiguous. Germline V gene lookup returns CDR1 MGHRA and CDR2 YSYEKL. This CDR3 spans 14 amino acids. The V end lost 0 bases, the J end lost 5 bases, and 7 bases lay between the germline ends. This chain's CDR3 is CASSQDIATGELFF. The CDR3 DNA is TGCGCCAGCAGCCAAGATATAGCAACCGGGGAGCTGTTTTTT.

This sequence joins TRBV5-5 and TRBJ2-1; 14 bases fit TRBD2. Trimming removed 3 bases from V and 14 bases from J; junction bases left unmatched: 4. CDR3 length equals 13 residues. Germline CDR1 and CDR2: SGHKS and YYEKEE (reference sequence). This CDR3 reads CASSSGLAGAKFF. Here the CDR3 DNA reads TGTGCCAGCAGCTCGGGACTAGCGGGAGCAAAGTTCTTC.